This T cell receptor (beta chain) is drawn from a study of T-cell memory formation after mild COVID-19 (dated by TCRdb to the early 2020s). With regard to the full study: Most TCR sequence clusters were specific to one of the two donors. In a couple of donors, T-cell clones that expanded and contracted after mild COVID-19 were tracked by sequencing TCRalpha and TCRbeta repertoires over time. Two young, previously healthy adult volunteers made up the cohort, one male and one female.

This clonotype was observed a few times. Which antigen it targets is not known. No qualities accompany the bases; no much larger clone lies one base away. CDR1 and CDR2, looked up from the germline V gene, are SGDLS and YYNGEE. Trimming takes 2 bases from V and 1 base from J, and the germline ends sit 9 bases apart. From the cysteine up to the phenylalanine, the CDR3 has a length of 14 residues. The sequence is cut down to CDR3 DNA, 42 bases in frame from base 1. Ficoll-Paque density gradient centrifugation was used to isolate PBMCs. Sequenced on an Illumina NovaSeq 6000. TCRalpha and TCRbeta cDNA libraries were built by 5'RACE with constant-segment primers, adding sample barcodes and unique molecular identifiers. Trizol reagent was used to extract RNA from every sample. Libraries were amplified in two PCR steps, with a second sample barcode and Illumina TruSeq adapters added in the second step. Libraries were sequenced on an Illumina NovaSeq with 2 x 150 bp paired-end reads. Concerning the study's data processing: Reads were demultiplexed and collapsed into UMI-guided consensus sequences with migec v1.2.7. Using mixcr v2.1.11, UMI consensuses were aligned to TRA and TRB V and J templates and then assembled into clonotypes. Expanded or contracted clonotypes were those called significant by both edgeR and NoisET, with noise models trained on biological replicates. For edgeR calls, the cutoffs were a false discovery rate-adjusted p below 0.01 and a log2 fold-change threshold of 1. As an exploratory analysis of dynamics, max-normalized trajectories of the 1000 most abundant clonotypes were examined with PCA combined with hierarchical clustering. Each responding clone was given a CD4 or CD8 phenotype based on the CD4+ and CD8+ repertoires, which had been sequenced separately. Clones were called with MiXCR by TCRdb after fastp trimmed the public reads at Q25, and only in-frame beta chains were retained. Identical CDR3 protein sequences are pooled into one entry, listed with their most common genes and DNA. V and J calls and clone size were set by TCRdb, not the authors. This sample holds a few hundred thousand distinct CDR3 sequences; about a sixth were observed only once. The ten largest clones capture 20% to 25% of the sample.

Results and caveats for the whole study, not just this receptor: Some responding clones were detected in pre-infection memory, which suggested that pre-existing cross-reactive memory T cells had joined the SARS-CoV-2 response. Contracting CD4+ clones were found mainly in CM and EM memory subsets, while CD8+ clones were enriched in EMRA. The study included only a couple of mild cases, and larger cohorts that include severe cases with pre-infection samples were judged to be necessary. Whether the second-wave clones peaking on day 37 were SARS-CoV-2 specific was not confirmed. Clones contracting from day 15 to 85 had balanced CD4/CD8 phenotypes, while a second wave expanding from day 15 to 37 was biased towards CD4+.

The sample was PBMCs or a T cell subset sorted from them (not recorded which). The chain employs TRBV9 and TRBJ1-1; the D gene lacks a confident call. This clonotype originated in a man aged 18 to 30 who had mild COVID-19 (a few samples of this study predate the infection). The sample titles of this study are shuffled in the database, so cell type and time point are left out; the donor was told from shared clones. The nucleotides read TGTGCCAGCAGCGTTTCGACCGCGAACACTGAAGCTTTCTTT. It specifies CASSVSTANTEAFF.